Sequencing of this T cell receptor (beta chain) was carried out in a study of T-cell memory formation after mild COVID-19. This clonotype was found many times. TCRdb independently ran MiXCR on the 5' RACE reads; one entry per CDR3 protein. The data hold about 250,000 distinct CDR3 sequences, with approximately 15% observed a single time. This clonotype was obtained from an adult woman who had mild COVID-19 (a few samples of this study predate the infection). Cell type and time point are not known. Input material: PBMCs or a T cell subset sorted from them (not recorded which).

DNA for the CDR3: TGCAGTGCTTTCCGATTGGCGGAGACCCAGTACTTC. Amino acids: CSAFRLAETQYF. The rearrangement links TRBV20-1 to TRBJ2-5, with D unresolved. V was pared by 5 bases and J by 5 bases, with 12 bases between. Germline V gene sequence: CDR1 DFQATT, CDR2 SNEGSKA (reference sequence). This CDR3 contains 12 residues.